The 21 T cell receptor beta chains in this list originate from one sample, sequenced in a study of T-cell memory formation after mild COVID-19. TCRdb analysed the 5' RACE reads with MiXCR anew, one entry per CDR3 protein. The data show about 350,000 distinct CDR3 sequences, around 15% seen once. The sample was PBMCs or a T cell subset sorted from them (not recorded which). All receptors come from a man between 18 and 29 years old who had mild COVID-19 (a few samples of this study predate the infection). Cell type and time point are not known.

This chain uses TRBV5-1 with TRBJ1-1, with 7 bases lining up with TRBD1. This CDR3 region has 13 residues. Germline V gives CDR1 SGHRS, CDR2 YFSETQ. With V trimmed by 4 bases and J by 5 bases, 5 bases remained unmatched. The CDR3 DNA follows: TGCGCCAGCAGCCAGACAGGGCGGACTGAAGCTTTCTTT. Its protein is CASSQTGRTEAFF.

This clonotype was recorded at least ten times. J is TRBJ1-2 and V is TRBV5-1; the D is unclear. Trimming stripped 4 bases from V and 5 bases from J, with 9 bases between. Per the germline V gene, CDR1 is SGHRS and CDR2 is YFSETQ. This CDR3 has 12 amino acids. The CDR3 reads CASSDGGYGYTF. The CDR3, as DNA: TGCGCCAGCAGCGACGGAGGTTATGGCTACACCTTC.

J is TRBJ2-1 and V is TRBV15, with a weak D call TRBD1 (6 bases). Germline CDR1 is LNHNV and CDR2 is YYDKDF (reference sequence). The CDR3 consists of 13 residues. Trimming stripped 1 base from V and 14 bases from J, with 15 bases between. For the CDR3, the DNA is TGTGCCACCAGCAGAGGCAAACAGGGTGCGAAGTTCTTC. It codes for CATSRGKQGAKFF.

This clonotype has more than one count but fewer than ten. The chain recombines TRBV27 with TRBJ2-3; 7 bases line up with TRBD2. J gave up 5 bases and V 5 bases, and 10 bases lay outside the gene matches. This CDR3 spans 15 amino acids. Germline values: CDR1 MNHEY, CDR2 SMNVEV (reference sequence). The CDR3 DNA sequence: TGTGCCAGCAGTACCCGGGACCGGGGGGAAGATACGCAGTATTTT. Translating it yields CASSTRDRGEDTQYF.

The chain carries TRBV3-1 and TRBJ2-3; a weak D match, TRBD1 (6 bases). The CDR3 covers 16 residues. Germline CDR1 LGHDT, CDR2 YNNKEL (reference sequence). V lost 5 bases to trimming and J lost 1 base, with 16 bases between them. This CDR3 reads CASSKTGPSRTDTQYF. The CDR3 nucleotides are TGTGCCAGCAGCAAAACAGGGCCTAGCCGCACAGATACGCAGTATTTT.

This clonotype was observed a few times. The genes are TRBV12-5 and TRBJ2-3, with TRBD2 matching over 9 bases. There are 15 residues in the CDR3. J lost 1 base, V lost 8 bases, and 7 bases had no gene match. From germline, CDR1 is LGHNT and CDR2 FRNRAP. The CDR3 DNA follows: TGTGCTAGTAGCGGGGGGCCCGGGCGCACAGATACGCAGTATTTT. Translating gives CASSGGPGRTDTQYF.

This sequence joins TRBV11-2 and TRBJ2-7, with a tentative D call TRBD2 (5 bases). The V end lost 6 bases, the J end lost 0 bases, and 15 bases lay between the germline ends. Germline assignment: CDR1 SGHAT and CDR2 FQNNGV. The CDR3 has 15 amino acids. CDR3 protein: CASRRRTLSSYEQYF. CDR3 nucleotides: TGTGCCAGCAGACGGAGGACGCTTAGCTCCTACGAGCAGTACTTC.

The chain is built from TRBV4-1 and TRBJ2-1, with 11 bases identical to TRBD2. Germline assignment: CDR1 MGHRA and CDR2 YSYEKL. V shed 3 bases and J 5 bases; nucleotides not matched to a gene: 3. The CDR3 extends over 15 amino acids. The CDR3 protein is CASSQTSGVNNEQFF. CDR3 nucleotide sequence: TGCGCCAGCAGCCAGACTAGCGGGGTTAACAATGAGCAGTTCTTC.

A few counts support this clonotype. This chain joins TRBV7-9 and TRBJ2-2; TRBD1 matches 10 bases. This CDR3 is 15 amino acids long. J lost 4 bases, V lost 6 bases, and 5 bases had no gene match. Germline lookup yields CDR1 SEHNR and CDR2 FQNEAQ (reference sequence). This CDR3 reads CASRATGGLTGELFF. The DNA for the CDR3 is TGTGCCAGCAGGGCGACAGGGGGCCTCACCGGGGAGCTGTTTTTT.

The CDR3 DNA reads as TGTGCCAGCTTAGGGCCTGAAGCTTTCTTT. Translated, it gives CASLGPEAFF. This sequence joins TRBV9 and TRBJ1-1; D not resolved. From germline, CDR1 is SGDLS and CDR2 YYNGEE. V gave up 7 bases and J gave up 6 bases, with 7 bases separating them. CDR3 length: 10 residues.

The chain combines TRBV9 with TRBJ2-5; D is perhaps TRBD2 (7 bases). Trimming removed 0 bases at V and 6 bases at J, with 15 bases between. Germline CDR1 SGDLS, CDR2 YYNGEE. CDR3 length: 15 residues. The DNA of the CDR3 is TGTGCCAGCAGCGTAGGAGGGGGGGCTACTCAGACCCAGTACTTC. This gives the protein CASSVGGGATQTQYF.

The chain couples TRBV12-3 or TRBV12-4 to TRBJ2-5; TRBD1 matches 8 bases. V shed 7 bases and J 4 bases; nucleotides not matched to a gene: 8. This CDR3 region has 14 residues. Written as DNA, the CDR3 is TGTGCCAGCAACAACAGGGGGTTCGGAGAGACCCAGTACTTC. Protein product: CASNNRGFGETQYF.

There are a few counts of this clonotype. This chain joins TRBV18 and TRBJ2-7; no reliable D call. V lost 2 bases and J lost 3, with 8 bases in between. The CDR3 runs to 13 residues. CDR1 and CDR2 (germline): KGHSH, LQKENI. The CDR3 bases are TGTGCCAGCTCACCATCCGGGTACTACGAGCAGTACTTC. This encodes CASSPSGYYEQYF. Drawing the rest from reference TRBV18 and TRBJ2-7, the complete variable domain is NAGVMQNPRHLVRRRGQEARLRCSPMKGHSHVYWYRQLPEEGLKFMVYLQKENIIDESGMPKERFSAEFPKEGPSILRIQQVVRGDSAAYFCASSPSGYYEQYFGPGTRLTVT.

A few counts support this clonotype. In nucleotides, the CDR3 is TGTGCCAGCAGCCAAGCAAGCGTCGGCAATGAGCAGTTCTTC. Its translation: CASSQASVGNEQFF. J is TRBJ2-1 and V is TRBV4-2; D gene uncertain. Germline CDR1 is LGHNA and CDR2 is YNFKEQ. CDR3 size: 14 residues. Trimming stripped 1 base from V and 6 bases from J, with 10 bases between.

This clonotype has more than one count but fewer than ten. The rearrangement links TRBV29-1 to TRBJ2-2; 13 bases line up with TRBD2. Germline lookup yields CDR1 SQVTM and CDR2 ANQGSEA. CDR3 length equals 16 residues. V lost 7 bases, J lost 4 bases, and 9 bases stayed unmatched. CDR3 DNA: TGCAGCGCCACCGGACTAGCGGGGGTATTCACCGGGGAGCTGTTTTTT. As protein: CSATGLAGVFTGELFF.

This clonotype has only a few counts. The genes are TRBV25-1 and TRBJ2-1, with TRBD2 matching over 9 bases. After removal of 4 bases from V and 5 bases from J, the junction contained 6 bases not matched to a gene. This CDR3 region has 15 residues. Germline-derived CDR1 and CDR2 are MGHDK and SYGVNS. CDR3 coding DNA: TGTGCCAGCAGTGGCTCGCGGGGGGGGGACAATGAGCAGTTCTTC. The encoded protein is CASSGSRGGDNEQFF.

The chain links TRBV5-8 to TRBJ1-2, with D hard to call. Trimming removed 0 bases at V and 3 bases at J, with 9 bases between. The germline CDR1 and CDR2 sequences are SGHTS and YDEGEE. The CDR3 extends over 14 amino acids. For the CDR3, the DNA is TGTGCCAGCAGCTTGGTTCCCAGCGACTATGGCTACACCTTC. Its protein is CASSLVPSDYGYTF.

This clonotype was seen more than once but under ten times. This chain joins TRBV27 and TRBJ2-5; 12 bases are a match to TRBD2. Germline CDR1 MNHEY, CDR2 SMNVEV (reference sequence). Trimming removed 5 bases from V and 5 bases from J; junction bases left unmatched: 6. The CDR3 has 15 amino acids. The CDR3 reads CASSLAGGALETQYF. The CDR3 bases are TGTGCCAGCAGTCTAGCGGGGGGGGCCCTGGAGACCCAGTACTTC.

The table lists this clonotype with many counts. V and J are TRBV6-6 and TRBJ1-1, with D unresolved. Germline-derived CDR1 and CDR2 are MNHNY and SVGAGI (reference sequence). There are 13 residues in the CDR3. The germline V and J ends were trimmed by 6 bases and 1 base, with 9 bases remaining between them. The CDR3 sequence is CASRGTENTEAFF. CDR3 DNA: TGTGCCAGCAGAGGTACAGAGAACACTGAAGCTTTCTTT.

The sample holds a few counts of this clonotype. CDR3 bases: TGCAGTGCTGGGGACAGGGAAAGATATGGCTACACCTTC. Amino acids: CSAGDRERYGYTF. The V gene is TRBV20-1, the J gene TRBJ1-2, with TRBD1 matching 9 bases. Looked up from germline, CDR1 is DFQATT and CDR2 is SNEGSKA (reference sequence). V was clipped by 5 bases and J by 5 bases; unmatched bases: 6. The CDR3 is made up of 13 amino acids.

This clonotype was detected ten times or more. The gene calls are TRBV5-6 and TRBJ2-1; the D gene is possibly TRBD1 (6 bases). The germline gives CDR1 SGHDT, CDR2 YYEEEE. Between the trimmed V and J ends, which lost 2 bases and 9 bases, there was a span of 21 bases. The CDR3 spans 16 residues. Here the CDR3 DNA reads TGTGCCAGCAGCTTTGGCGACTGGGGGCGCGAGGGTGAGCAGTTCTTC. Its protein is CASSFGDWGREGEQFF.